This is a list of T cell receptor beta chains from one sample in a study of T cell responses to AZD1222 COVID-19 vaccine. Assay used: immunoSEQ multiplex PCR; TCRdb lists only in-frame clones, some missing. This sample has fewer than 120,000 clones; 85% to 95% occur once, and the top ten carry under 10%. The sample was peripheral blood, taken on day 0 of AZD1222 vaccination. The receptors come from an adult in good health. Both conserved end residues are part of each CDR3. A D gene is named only where the DNA matches it firmly. For some rows the clone size is stated as once, few or many, or as a class when expanded; others skip it.

TRBJ2-1	TRBV11-3	-	-	TGTGCCAGCAGCTTAAACCGCGGTCGGGGTGAGCAGTTCTTC	CASSLNRGRGEQFF
TRBJ1-2	TRBV5-1	-	-	TGCGCCAGCAGCTGGAGGAAGGGCAACAGCTATGGCTACACCTTC	CASSWRKGNSYGYTF
TRBJ2-1	TRBV7-6	-	-	TGTGCCAGCAGCCCCGCTACAGGGCTCGGTGAGCAGTTCTTC	CASSPATGLGEQFF
TRBJ1-4	TRBV10-2	TRBD1	-	TGCGCCAGCAGGAGGACAGGGGATAGCGAAAAACTGTTTTTT	CASRRTGDSEKLFF
TRBJ2-5	TRBV19	-	-	TGTGCCAGTAGCCTTGGGCATCAAGAGACCCAGTACTTC	CASSLGHQETQYF
TRBJ1-1	TRBV4-1	-	once	TGCGCCAGCAGCAGGGGTATAGTGAACACTGAAGCTTTCTTT	CASSRGIVNTEAFF
TRBJ1-6	TRBV7-8	-	-	TGTGCCAGCAGCCAGGCGAGAGACCCGATGGATTCACCCCTCCACTTT	CASSQARDPMDSPLHF
TRBJ1-3	TRBV6-6	-	-	TGTGCCAGCAGTTACCCCGACGGCCTCTCTGGAAACACCATATATTTT	CASSYPDGLSGNTIYF
TRBJ1-2	TRBV4-1	-	-	TGCGCCAGCAGCGAAGAATCACTTCCCAACTATGGCTACACCTTC	CASSEESLPNYGYTF
TRBJ1-3	TRBV7-9	TRBD1	once	TGTGCCAGCAGCTTAGAGGGGACAGGGATGCGTAACACCATATATTTT	CASSLEGTGMRNTIYF
TRBJ2-1	TRBV7-9	TRBD2	-	TGTGCCAGCAGCTTAGAAGCTAGCGGGGGGACCTACAATGAGCAGTTCTTC	CASSLEASGGTYNEQFF
TRBJ1-5	TRBV19	-	-	TGTGCCAGTAGTATACAGGGAGGTCAGCCCCAGCATTTT	CASSIQGGQPQHF
TRBJ2-5	TRBV7-9	-	-	TGTGCCAGCAGCCCCGCCCAGACTAGTCGAGAGACCCAGTACTTC	CASSPAQTSRETQYF
TRBJ2-1	TRBV27	TRBD2	-	TGTGCCAGCAGTTTGGGACTAGCGGGGGGATTGAATGAGCAGTTCTTC	CASSLGLAGGLNEQFF
TRBJ2-1	TRBV28	-	-	TGTGCCAGCAAGGCGGACTTATACAATGAGCAGTTCTTC	CASKADLYNEQFF